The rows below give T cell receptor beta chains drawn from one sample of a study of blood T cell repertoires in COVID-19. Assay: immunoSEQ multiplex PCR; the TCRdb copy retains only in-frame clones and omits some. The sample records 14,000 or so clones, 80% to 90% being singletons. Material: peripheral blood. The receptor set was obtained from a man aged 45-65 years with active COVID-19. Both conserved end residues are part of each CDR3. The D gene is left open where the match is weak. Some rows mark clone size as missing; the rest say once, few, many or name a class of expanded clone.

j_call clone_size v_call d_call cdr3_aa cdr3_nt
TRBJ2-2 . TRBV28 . CATARLNRGLPQNTGELFF TGTGCCACCGCGCGGCTGAATCGAGGGCTCCCTCAAAACACCGGGGAGCTGTTTTTT
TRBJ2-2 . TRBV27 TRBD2 CASSLLSSSGTTGELFF TGTGCCAGCAGTTTACTCTCGTCTAGCGGAACTACCGGGGAGCTGTTTTTT
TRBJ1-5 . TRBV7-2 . CASSLGRGSGQPQHF TGTGCCAGCAGCTTAGGGCGGGGGTCGGGGCAGCCCCAGCATTTT
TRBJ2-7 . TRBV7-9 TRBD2 CASSFSSGSYEQYF TGTGCCAGCAGCTTCTCTAGCGGATCCTACGAGCAGTACTTC
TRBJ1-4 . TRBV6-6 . CASTQGIGWGNEKLFF TGTGCCAGCACCCAGGGGATAGGTTGGGGGAATGAAAAACTGTTTTTT
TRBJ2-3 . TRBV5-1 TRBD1 CASSGQGPDTQYF TGCGCCAGCAGCGGACAGGGACCAGATACGCAGTATTTT
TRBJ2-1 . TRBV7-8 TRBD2 CASSLVAGGTGNEQFF TGTGCCAGCAGCTTAGTAGCGGGAGGAACGGGAAATGAGCAGTTCTTC
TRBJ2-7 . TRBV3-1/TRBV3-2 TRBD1 CASSRGTGAPYEQYF TGTGCCAGCAGCCGAGGGACAGGGGCGCCCTACGAGCAGTACTTC
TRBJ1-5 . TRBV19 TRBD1 CATEGAGGSNQPQHF TGTGCCACCGAGGGGGCCGGGGGTAGCAATCAGCCCCAGCATTTT
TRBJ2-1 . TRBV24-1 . CATSHTGSSYNEQFF TGTGCCACCAGTCATACAGGGAGCTCCTACAATGAGCAGTTCTTC
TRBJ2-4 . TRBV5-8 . CASSPRPIQYF TGTGCCAGCAGCCCCCGTCCCATTCAGTACTTC
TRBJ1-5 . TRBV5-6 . CASSWEDQPQHF TGTGCCAGCAGTTGGGAGGATCAGCCCCAGCATTTT
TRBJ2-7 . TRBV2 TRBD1 CASRFTGVGEQYF TGTGCCAGCAGGTTTACAGGGGTCGGCGAGCAGTACTTC
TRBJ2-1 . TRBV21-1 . CASSKWLANEQFF TGTGCCAGCAGCAAATGGCTAGCCAATGAGCAGTTCTTC
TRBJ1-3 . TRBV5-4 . CASSLDRVGNTIYF TGTGCCAGCAGCTTGGATCGGGTCGGAAACACCATATATTTT
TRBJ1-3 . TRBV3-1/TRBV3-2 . CASSQSGPNTIYF TGTGCCAGCAGCCAAAGCGGGCCGAACACCATATATTTT
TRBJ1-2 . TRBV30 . CAWSTASGGYTF TGTGCCTGGAGTACCGCGTCGGGTGGCTACACCTTC
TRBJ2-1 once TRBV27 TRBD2 CASSTRLAGGGEQFF TGTGCCAGCAGTACCCGACTAGCGGGAGGAGGTGAGCAGTTCTTC
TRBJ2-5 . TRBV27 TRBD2 CASSLSPLAGGETQYF TGTGCCAGCAGTTTATCCCCTCTAGCGGGAGGAGAGACCCAGTACTTC
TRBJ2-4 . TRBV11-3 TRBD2 CASSPLAGAAKNIQYF TGTGCCAGCAGCCCACTAGCGGGAGCTGCCAAAAACATTCAGTACTTC
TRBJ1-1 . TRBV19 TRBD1 CASITGQGVTEAFF TGTGCCAGTATAACGGGACAGGGTGTTACTGAAGCTTTCTTT
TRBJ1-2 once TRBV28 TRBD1 CASSLSGTALGGYTF TGTGCCAGCAGTTTATCCGGGACAGCTTTGGGTGGCTACACCTTC
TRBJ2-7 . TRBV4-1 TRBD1 CASSQDPGTGDYEQYF TGCGCCAGCAGCCAAGATCCCGGGACAGGAGACTACGAGCAGTACTTC
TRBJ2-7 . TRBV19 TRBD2 CASSWGLAGVTYEQYF TGTGCCAGTAGTTGGGGACTAGCGGGAGTTACGTACGAGCAGTACTTC
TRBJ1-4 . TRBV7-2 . CASSFNSEKLFF TGTGCCAGCAGCTTCAACAGTGAAAAACTGTTTTTT
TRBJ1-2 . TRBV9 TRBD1 CASSPTTGDLNYGYTF TGTGCCAGCAGCCCGACGACAGGGGACCTAAACTATGGCTACACCTTC
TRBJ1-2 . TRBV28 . CASRESIGYGYTF TGTGCCAGCAGGGAGAGCATAGGCTATGGCTACACCTTC
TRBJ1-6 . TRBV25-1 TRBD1 CASRSTGDNSPLHF TGTGCCAGCAGGTCGACAGGGGACAATTCACCCCTCCACTTT
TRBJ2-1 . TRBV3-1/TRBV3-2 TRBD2 CASSYSGTTYNEQFF TGTGCCAGCAGCTATTCCGGGACTACATACAATGAGCAGTTCTTC
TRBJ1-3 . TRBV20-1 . CSASDGGNTIYF TGCAGTGCTAGTGACGGGGGAAACACCATATATTTT
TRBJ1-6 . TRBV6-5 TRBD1 CASSYVHRGISSPLHF TGTGCCAGCAGTTACGTACACAGGGGAATAAGTTCACCCCTCCACTTT
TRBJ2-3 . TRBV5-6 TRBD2 CASSLRLAGAIDTQYF TGTGCCAGCAGCTTGCGGCTAGCGGGAGCTATAGATACGCAGTATTTT
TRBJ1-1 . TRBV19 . CASSLYGAGDMNTEAFF TGTGCCAGTAGCCTATACGGGGCAGGGGACATGAACACTGAAGCTTTCTTT
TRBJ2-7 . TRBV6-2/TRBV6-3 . CASSDRGIEQYF TGTGCCAGCAGTGATAGGGGAATCGAGCAGTACTTC
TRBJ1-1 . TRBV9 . CASSAGFENTEAFF TGTGCCAGCAGCGCCGGGTTTGAGAACACTGAAGCTTTCTTT
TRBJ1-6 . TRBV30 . CAWSTSLVSPLHF TGTGCCTGGAGTACTAGTTTAGTTTCACCCCTCCACTTT
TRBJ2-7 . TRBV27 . CASSPGGIYEQYF TGTGCCAGCAGTCCAGGGGGGATCTACGAGCAGTACTTC